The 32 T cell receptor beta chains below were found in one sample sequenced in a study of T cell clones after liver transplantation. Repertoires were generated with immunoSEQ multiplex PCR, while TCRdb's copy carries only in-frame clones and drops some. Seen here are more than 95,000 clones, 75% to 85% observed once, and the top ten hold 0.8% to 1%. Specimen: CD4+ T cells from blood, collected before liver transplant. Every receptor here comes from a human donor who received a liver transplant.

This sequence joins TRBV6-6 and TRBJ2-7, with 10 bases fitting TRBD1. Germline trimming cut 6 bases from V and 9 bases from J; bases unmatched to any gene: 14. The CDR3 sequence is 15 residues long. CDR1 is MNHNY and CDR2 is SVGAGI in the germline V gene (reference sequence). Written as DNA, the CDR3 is TGTGCCAGCAGACGGTCTTTGGGGGACAGGGGTGGGCAGTACTTC. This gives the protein CASRRSLGDRGGQYF.

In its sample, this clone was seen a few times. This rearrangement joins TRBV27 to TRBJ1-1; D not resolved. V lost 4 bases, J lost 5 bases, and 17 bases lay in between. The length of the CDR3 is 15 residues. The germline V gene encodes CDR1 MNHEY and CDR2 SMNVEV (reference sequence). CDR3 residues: CASSSWTLGGTEAFF. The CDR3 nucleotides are TGTGCCAGCAGTTCTTGGACTTTAGGAGGGACTGAAGCTTTCTTT.

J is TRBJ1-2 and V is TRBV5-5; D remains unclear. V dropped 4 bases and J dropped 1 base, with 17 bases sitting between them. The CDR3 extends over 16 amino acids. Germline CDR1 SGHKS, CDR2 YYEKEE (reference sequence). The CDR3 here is CASSRSSDGSNYGYTF. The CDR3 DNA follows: TGTGCCAGCAGCAGGTCGAGCGACGGCAGTAACTATGGCTACACCTTC.

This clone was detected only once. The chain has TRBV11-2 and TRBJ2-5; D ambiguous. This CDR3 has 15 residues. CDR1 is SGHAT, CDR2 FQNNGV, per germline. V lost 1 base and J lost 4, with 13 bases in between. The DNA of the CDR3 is TGTGCCAGCAGCTTAGTTTGGCTGATGGGAGAGACCCAGTACTTC. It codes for CASSLVWLMGETQYF.

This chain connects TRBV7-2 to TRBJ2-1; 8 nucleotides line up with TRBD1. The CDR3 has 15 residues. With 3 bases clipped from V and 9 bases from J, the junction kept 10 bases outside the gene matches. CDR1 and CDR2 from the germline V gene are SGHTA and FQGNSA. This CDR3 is CASSFTRGQGGEQFF. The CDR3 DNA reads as TGTGCCAGCAGCTTCACACGAGGACAGGGAGGTGAGCAGTTCTTC.

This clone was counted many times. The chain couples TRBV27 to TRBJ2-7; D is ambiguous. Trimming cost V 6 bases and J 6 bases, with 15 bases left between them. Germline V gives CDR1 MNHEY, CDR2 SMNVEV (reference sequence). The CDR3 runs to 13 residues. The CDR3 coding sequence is TGTGCCAGCAGCCCCCCCGTAGCAGGCGAGCAGTACTTC. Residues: CASSPPVAGEQYF.

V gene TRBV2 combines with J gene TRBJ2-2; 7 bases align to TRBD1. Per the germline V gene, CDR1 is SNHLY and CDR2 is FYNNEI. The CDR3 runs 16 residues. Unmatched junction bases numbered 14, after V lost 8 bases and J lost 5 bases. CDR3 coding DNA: TGTGCCAGCGCCTACTACAGGGGTCGGAGGACCGGGGAGCTGTTTTTT. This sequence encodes CASAYYRGRRTGELFF.

CDR3 sequence (DNA): TGTGCCAGCAGCTTAGGGGACAGGTCAGGCGGAGAGCTGTTTTTT. This sequence encodes CASSLGDRSGGELFF. The V gene is TRBV7-3, the J gene TRBJ2-2, with 8 bases lining up with TRBD1. Germline V gives CDR1 SGHTA, CDR2 FQGTGA. This CDR3 region has 15 residues. Unmatched junction bases numbered 10, after V lost 2 bases and J lost 11 bases.

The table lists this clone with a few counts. DNA of the CDR3: TGTGCCAGCAGCTGGGGGGGCAGGGGAGGTGAAAAACTGTTTTTT. This translates into CASSWGGRGGEKLFF. The chain has TRBV7-2 and TRBJ1-4; weak D call: TRBD1 (6 bases). Trimming took off 4 bases at V and 7 bases at J, with 16 bases between the two ends. Germline lookup yields CDR1 SGHTA and CDR2 FQGNSA. This CDR3 is built from 15 residues.

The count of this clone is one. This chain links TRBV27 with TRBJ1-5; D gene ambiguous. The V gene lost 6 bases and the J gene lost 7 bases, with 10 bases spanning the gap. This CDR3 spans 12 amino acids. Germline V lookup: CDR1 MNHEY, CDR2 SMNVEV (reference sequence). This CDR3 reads CASSPFGQPQHF. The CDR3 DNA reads TGTGCCAGCAGCCCATTCGGGCAGCCCCAGCATTTT.

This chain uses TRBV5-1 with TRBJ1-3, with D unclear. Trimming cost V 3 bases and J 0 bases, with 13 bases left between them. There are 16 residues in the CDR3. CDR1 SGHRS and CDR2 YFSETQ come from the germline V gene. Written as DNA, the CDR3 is TGCGCCAGCAGCTCCCTGTCGGGTCTCTCTGGAAACACCATATATTTT. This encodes CASSSLSGLSGNTIYF.

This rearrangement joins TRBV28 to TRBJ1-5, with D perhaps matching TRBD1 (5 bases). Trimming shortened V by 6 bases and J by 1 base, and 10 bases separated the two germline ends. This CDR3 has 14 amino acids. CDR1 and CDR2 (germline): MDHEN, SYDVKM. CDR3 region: CASRPGISNQPQHF. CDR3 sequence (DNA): TGTGCCAGCAGGCCAGGGATAAGCAATCAGCCCCAGCATTTT.

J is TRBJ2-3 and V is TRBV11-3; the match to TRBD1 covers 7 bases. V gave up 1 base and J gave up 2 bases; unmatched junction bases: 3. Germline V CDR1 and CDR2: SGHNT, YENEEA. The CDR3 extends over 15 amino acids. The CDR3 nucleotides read TGTGCCAGCAGCTTAGCCAGGGGGTTCACAGATACGCAGTATTTT. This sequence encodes CASSLARGFTDTQYF.

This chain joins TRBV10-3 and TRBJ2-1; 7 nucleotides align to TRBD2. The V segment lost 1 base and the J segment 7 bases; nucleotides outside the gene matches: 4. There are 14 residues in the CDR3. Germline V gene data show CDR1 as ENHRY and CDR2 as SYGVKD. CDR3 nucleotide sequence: TGTGCCATCAGTGAGTGGGGTAGCGGGAATGAGCAGTTCTTC. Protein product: CAISEWGSGNEQFF.

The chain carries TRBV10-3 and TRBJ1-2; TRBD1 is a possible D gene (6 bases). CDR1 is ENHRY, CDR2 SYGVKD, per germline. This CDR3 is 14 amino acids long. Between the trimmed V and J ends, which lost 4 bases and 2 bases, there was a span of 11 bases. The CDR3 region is CAISVGGFNYGYTF. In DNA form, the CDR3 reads TGTGCCATCAGTGTGGGGGGCTTCAACTATGGCTACACCTTC.

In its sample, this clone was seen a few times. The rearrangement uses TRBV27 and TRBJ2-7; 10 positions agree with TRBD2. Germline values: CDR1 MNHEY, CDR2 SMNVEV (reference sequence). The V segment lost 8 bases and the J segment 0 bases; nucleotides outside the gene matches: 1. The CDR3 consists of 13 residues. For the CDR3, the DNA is TGTGCCAGCCGGACTAGCGGCTCCTACGAGCAGTACTTC. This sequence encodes CASRTSGSYEQYF.

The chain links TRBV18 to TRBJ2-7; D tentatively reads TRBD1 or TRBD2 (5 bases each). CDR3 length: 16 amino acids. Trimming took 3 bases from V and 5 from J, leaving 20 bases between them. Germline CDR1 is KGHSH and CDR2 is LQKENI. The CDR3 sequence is CASSPDPGPLQNEQYF. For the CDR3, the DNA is TGTGCCAGCTCACCGGACCCGGGGCCTTTACAGAACGAGCAGTACTTC.

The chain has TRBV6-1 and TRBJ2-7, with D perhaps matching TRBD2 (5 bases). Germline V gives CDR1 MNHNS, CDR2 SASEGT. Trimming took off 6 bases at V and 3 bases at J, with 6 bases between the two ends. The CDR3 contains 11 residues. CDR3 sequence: CASSRGYEQYF. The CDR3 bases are TGTGCCAGCAGCCGGGGCTACGAGCAGTACTTC.

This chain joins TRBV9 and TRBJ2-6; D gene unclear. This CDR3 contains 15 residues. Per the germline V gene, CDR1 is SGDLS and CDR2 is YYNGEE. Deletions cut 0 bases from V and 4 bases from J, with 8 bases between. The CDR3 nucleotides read TGTGCCAGCAGCGTAGGTATTAGGGGGGCCAACGTCCTGACTTTC. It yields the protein CASSVGIRGANVLTF. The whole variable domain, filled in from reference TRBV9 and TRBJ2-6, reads DSGVTQTPKHLITATGQRVTLRCSPRSGDLSVYWYQQSLDQGLQFLIQYYNGEERAKGNILERFSAQQFPDLHSELNLSSLELGDSALYFCASSVGIRGANVLTFGAGSRLTVL.

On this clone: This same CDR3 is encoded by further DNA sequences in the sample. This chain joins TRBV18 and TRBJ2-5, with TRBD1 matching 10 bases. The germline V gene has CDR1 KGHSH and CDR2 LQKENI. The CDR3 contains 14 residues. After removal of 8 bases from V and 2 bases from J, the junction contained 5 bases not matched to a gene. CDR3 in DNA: TGTGCCAGCAGCCCGGGACAGGGGCAAGAGACCCAGTACTTC. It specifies CASSPGQGQETQYF. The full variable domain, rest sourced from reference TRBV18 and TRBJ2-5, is NAGVMQNPRHLVRRRGQEARLRCSPMKGHSHVYWYRQLPEEGLKFMVYLQKENIIDESGMPKERFSAEFPKEGPSILRIQQVVRGDSAAYFCASSPGQGQETQYFGPGTRLLVL.

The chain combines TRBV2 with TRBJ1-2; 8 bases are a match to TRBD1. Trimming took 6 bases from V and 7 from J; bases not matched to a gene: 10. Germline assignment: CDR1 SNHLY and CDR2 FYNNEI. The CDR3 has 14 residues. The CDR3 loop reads CASSQDRVYRGYTF. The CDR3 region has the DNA TGTGCCAGCAGCCAGGACAGGGTGTATCGTGGCTACACCTTC.

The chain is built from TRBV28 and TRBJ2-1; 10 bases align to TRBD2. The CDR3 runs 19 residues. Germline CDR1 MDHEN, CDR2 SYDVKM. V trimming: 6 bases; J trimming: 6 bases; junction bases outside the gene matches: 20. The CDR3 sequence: CASSTLRTSGTRRINEQFF. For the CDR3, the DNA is TGTGCCAGCAGCACCCTCCGGACTAGCGGCACCCGTCGGATCAATGAGCAGTTCTTC.

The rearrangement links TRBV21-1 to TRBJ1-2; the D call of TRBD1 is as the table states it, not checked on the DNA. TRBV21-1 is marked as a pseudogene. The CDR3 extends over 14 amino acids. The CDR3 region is CASSRGQGSYGYTF. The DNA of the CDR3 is TGTGCCAGCAGCAGAGGACAGGGAAGTTATGGCTACACCTTC.

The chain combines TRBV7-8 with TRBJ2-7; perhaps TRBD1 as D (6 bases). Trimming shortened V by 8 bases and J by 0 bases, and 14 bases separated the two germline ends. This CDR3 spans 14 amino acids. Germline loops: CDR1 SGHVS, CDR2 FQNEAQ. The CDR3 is CASGPKDSSYEQYF. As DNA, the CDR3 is TGTGCCAGCGGACCAAAGGACAGCTCCTACGAGCAGTACTTC.

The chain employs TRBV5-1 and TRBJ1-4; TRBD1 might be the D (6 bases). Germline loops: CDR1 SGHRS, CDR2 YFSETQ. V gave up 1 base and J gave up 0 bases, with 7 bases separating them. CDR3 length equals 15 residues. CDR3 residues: CASSLTGTTNEKLFF. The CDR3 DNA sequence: TGCGCCAGCAGCTTGACAGGGACAACTAATGAAAAACTGTTTTTT.

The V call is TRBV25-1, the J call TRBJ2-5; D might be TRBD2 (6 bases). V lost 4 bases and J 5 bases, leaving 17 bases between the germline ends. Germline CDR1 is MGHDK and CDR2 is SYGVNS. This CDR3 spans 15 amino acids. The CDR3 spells CASSARSGVLETQYF. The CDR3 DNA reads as TGTGCCAGCAGTGCTCGATCGGGGGTTCTGGAGACCCAGTACTTC.

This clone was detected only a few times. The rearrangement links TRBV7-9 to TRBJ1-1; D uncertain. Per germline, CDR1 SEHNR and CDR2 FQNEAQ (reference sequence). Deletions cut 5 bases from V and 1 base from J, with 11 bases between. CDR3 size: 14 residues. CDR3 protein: CASSVRLGNTEAFF. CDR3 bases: TGTGCCAGCAGCGTACGGCTGGGGAACACTGAAGCTTTCTTT.

This chain's CDR3 is CASTTGDRVPEQYF. The DNA of the CDR3 is TGTGCCAGCACCACCGGAGACAGGGTACCCGAGCAGTACTTC. The rearrangement links TRBV28 to TRBJ2-7; 7 nucleotides agree with TRBD1. This CDR3 spans 14 amino acids. V gave up 7 bases and J gave up 6 bases; unmatched junction bases: 12. From germline, CDR1 is MDHEN and CDR2 SYDVKM.

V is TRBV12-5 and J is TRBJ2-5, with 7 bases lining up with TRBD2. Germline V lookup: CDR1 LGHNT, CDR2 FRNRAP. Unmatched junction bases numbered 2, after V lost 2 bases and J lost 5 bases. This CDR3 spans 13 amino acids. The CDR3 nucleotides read TGTGCTAGTGGTTTGTGGGAGGGGGAGACCCAGTACTTC. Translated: CASGLWEGETQYF. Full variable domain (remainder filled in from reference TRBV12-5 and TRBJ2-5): DARVTQTPRHKVTEMGQEVTMRCQPILGHNTVFWYRQTMMQGLELLAYFRNRAPLDDSGMPKDRFSAEMPDATLATLKIQPSEPRDSAVYFCASGLWEGETQYFGPGTRLLVL.

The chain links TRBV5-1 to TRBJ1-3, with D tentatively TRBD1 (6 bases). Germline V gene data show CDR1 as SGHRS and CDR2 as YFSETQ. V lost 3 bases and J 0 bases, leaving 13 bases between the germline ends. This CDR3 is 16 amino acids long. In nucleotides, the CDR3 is TGCGCCAGCAGCTCAGAAATACAGGGCTCTGGAAACACCATATATTTT. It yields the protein CASSSEIQGSGNTIYF.

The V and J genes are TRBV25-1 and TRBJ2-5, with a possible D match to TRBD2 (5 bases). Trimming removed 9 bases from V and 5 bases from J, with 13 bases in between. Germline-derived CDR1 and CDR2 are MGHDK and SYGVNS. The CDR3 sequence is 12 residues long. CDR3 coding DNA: TGTGCCAGTGAGGCGGGTTGGGAGACCCAGTACTTC. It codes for CASEAGWETQYF.

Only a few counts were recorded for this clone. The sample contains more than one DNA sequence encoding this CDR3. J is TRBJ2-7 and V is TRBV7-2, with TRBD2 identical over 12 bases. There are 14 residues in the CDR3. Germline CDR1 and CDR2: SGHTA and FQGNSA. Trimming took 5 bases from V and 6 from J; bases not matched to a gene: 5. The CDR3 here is CASSPGLAGIEQYF. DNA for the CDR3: TGTGCCAGCAGCCCAGGACTAGCGGGGATCGAGCAGTACTTC.